Listed below are T cell receptor beta chains from one sample, sequenced in a study of shared clonotypes between healthy human individuals. Generated by immunoSEQ multiplex PCR, the TCRdb table keeps only in-frame clones and is missing some. The sample consists of around 2.5 million clones, over 85% of them appearing once. Sequencing used naive CD4+ T cells from PBMCs. These receptors all come from a man younger than 30 in good health. Some clones in this sample may be carry-over from other donors' samples. Both conserved end residues are part of each CDR3. The D gene is left open where the match is weak. For some rows the clone size is stated as once, few or many, or as a class when expanded; others skip it.

TRBJ1-2 | - | - | TRBV7-9 | TGTGCCAGCAGCAACACGGGGGGGCTCGGTTCAGGCTACACCTTC | CASSNTGGLGSGYTF
TRBJ2-2 | - | - | TRBV7-3 | TGTGCCAGCAGTAGATGGTCCAGGGGAAACACCGGGGAGCTGTTTTTT | CASSRWSRGNTGELFF
TRBJ2-7 | TRBD1 | - | TRBV10-2 | TGCGCCAGCAGTCCCGGGACAGGGGCCTCCTACGAGCAGTACTTC | CASSPGTGASYEQYF
TRBJ1-1 | TRBD1 | few | TRBV6-6 | TGTGCCAGCAGGACAGGGGTTAGGACTGAAGCTTTCTTT | CASRTGVRTEAFF
TRBJ2-7 | - | - | TRBV4-1 | TGCGCCAGCAGCCAAAACTGGGGCGACGAGCAGTACTTC | CASSQNWGDEQYF
TRBJ1-2 | - | - | TRBV9 | TGTGCCAGCAGCGTAGAAGGGGATGTGAATGGCTACACCTTC | CASSVEGDVNGYTF
TRBJ2-2 | - | - | TRBV5-1 | TGCGCCAGCACCTGGATCGCCAACACCGGGGAGCTGTTTTTT | CASTWIANTGELFF
TRBJ2-3 | - | - | TRBV7-9 | TGTGCCAGCAGCTTACCGAACCACAGGGCCCCCCCAGATACGCAGTATTTT | CASSLPNHRAPPDTQYF
TRBJ2-7 | TRBD1 | - | TRBV28 | TGTGCCAGCACATTGGGACAGGTAGGCGACGAGCAGTACTTC | CASTLGQVGDEQYF
TRBJ2-5 | - | - | TRBV11-2 | TGTGCCAGCAGCTTAGCAGCAAGGACAGAGACCCAGTACTTC | CASSLAARTETQYF
TRBJ2-1 | TRBD2 | - | TRBV5-4 | TGTGCCAGCAGCTTAGCGGGAGTGCTGGCCAATGAGCAGTTCTTC | CASSLAGVLANEQFF
TRBJ1-3 | - | - | TRBV5-1 | TGCGCCAGCAGCTTGGTTCCAGGGCTACCGGGAAACACCATATATTTT | CASSLVPGLPGNTIYF
TRBJ2-5 | TRBD1 | - | TRBV4-2 | TGTGCCAGCAGCCAACCGACAGGGGAAAAGACCCAGTACTTC | CASSQPTGEKTQYF
TRBJ2-3 | TRBD2 | - | TRBV5-1 | TGCGCCAGCAGCCTCCTGGGACTAGCGTCAGATACGCAGTATTTT | CASSLLGLASDTQYF
TRBJ2-2 | - | - | TRBV25-1 | TGTGCCAGCCCACGGGACACCTCCTCGAACACCGGGGAGCTGTTTTTT | CASPRDTSSNTGELFF
TRBJ2-7 | - | - | TRBV11-2 | TGTGCCAGCAGCTTAGGTACGTCCTACGAGCAGTACTTC | CASSLGTSYEQYF
TRBJ2-1 | - | - | TRBV5-5 | TGTGCCAGCAGCGCCCGGGAACCAGAGATTGTCTTC | CASSAREPEIVF
TRBJ2-3 | - | - | TRBV7-3 | TGTGCCAGCGGGGCAGGCATAAGCACAGATACGCAGTATTTT | CASGAGISTDTQYF
TRBJ2-1 | TRBD2 | - | TRBV27 | TGTGCCAGCAGAAGAACGGGACTAGCGCCCTCCTACAATGAGCAGTTCTTC | CASRRTGLAPSYNEQFF
TRBJ1-2 | - | - | TRBV5-1 | TGCGCCAGCAGCTTGGGGTCCGCAGGGCCTATCTATGGCTACACCTTC | CASSLGSAGPIYGYTF
TRBJ2-7 | - | - | TRBV5-4 | TGTGCCAGCAGCTTGGAAGCGTTAGCCTACGAGCAGTACTTC | CASSLEALAYEQYF
TRBJ2-3 | TRBD1 | - | TRBV20-1 | TGCAGTGCTGGACAGGGGGATACGCAGTATTTT | CSAGQGDTQYF
TRBJ1-1 | - | - | TRBV19 | TGTGCCAGTAGTATAGGATGGGGTGGCGACACTGAAGCTTTCTTT | CASSIGWGGDTEAFF
TRBJ2-7 | TRBD2 | - | TRBV5-1 | TGCGCCAGCAGCTTGTCTAGCGGGACAGTCTCCTACGAGCAGTACTTC | CASSLSSGTVSYEQYF
TRBJ1-3 | - | - | TRBV18 | TGTGCCAGCTCACCAGTGGCAGGGCCCAGCTCTGGAAACACCATATATTTT | CASSPVAGPSSGNTIYF
TRBJ2-7 | TRBD1 | - | TRBV2 | TGTGCCAGCCGGGGACAGGGGGCGAGCGAGCAGTACTTC | CASRGQGASEQYF
TRBJ2-7 | TRBD2 | - | TRBV7-9 | TGTGCCAGCAGCTCATGGACTAGCGGGACTTACGAGCAGTACTTC | CASSSWTSGTYEQYF
TRBJ2-3 | - | - | TRBV28 | TGTGCCAGCGCCCCGGCCGGGTCCACAGATACGCAGTATTTT | CASAPAGSTDTQYF
TRBJ2-7 | TRBD1 | - | TRBV5-4 | TGTGCCAGCAGCCAAGGACAGGGGTCCATCTCCTACGAGCAGTACTTC | CASSQGQGSISYEQYF
TRBJ2-5 | - | - | TRBV6-1 | TGTGCCAGCAGTGAAGCTACAACCGGGGGGACCCAGTACTTC | CASSEATTGGTQYF
TRBJ2-5 | - | - | TRBV4-2 | TGTGCCAGCAGCCAAGCGGACCAGGTGGAGACCCAGTACTTC | CASSQADQVETQYF
TRBJ1-5 | - | - | TRBV29-1 | TGCAGCGTTGGAGGTCAGCCCCAGCATTTT | CSVGGQPQHF
TRBJ2-1 | - | - | TRBV25-1 | TGTGCCAGCAGTGCGGACACCCTACTCCAATACAATGAGCAGTTCTTC | CASSADTLLQYNEQFF
TRBJ2-1 | - | - | TRBV9 | TGTGCCAGCAGCGCGGGTCCTATTTACAATGAGCAGTTCTTC | CASSAGPIYNEQFF
TRBJ1-4 | TRBD1 | - | TRBV7-9 | TGTGCCAGCAGCCTGAGGACAGGGCGGGGTGAAAAACTGTTTTTT | CASSLRTGRGEKLFF